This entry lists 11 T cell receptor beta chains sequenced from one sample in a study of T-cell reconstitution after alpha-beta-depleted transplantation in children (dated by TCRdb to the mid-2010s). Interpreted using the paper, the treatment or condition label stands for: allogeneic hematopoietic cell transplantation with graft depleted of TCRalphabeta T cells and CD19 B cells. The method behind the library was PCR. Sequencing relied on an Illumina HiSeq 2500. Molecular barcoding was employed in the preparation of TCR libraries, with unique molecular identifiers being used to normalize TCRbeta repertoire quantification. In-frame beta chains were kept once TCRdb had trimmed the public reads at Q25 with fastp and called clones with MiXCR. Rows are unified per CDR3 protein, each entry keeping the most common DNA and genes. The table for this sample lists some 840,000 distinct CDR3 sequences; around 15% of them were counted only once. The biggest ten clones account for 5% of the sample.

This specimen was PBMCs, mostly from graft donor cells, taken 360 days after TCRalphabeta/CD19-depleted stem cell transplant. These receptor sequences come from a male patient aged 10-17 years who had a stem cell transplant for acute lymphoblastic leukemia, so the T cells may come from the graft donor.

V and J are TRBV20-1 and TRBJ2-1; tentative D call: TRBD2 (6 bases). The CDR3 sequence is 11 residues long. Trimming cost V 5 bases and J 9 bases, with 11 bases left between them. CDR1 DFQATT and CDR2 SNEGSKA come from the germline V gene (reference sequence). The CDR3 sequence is CSASVRGEQFF. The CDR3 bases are TGCAGTGCTTCGGTGCGGGGTGAGCAGTTCTTC.

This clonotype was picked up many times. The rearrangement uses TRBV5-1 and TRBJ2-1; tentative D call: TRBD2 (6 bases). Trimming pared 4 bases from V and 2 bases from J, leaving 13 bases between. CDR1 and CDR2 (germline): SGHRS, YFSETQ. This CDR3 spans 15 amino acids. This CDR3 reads CASSPLAVTYNEQFF. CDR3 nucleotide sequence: TGCGCCAGCAGCCCATTAGCGGTAACCTACAATGAGCAGTTCTTC. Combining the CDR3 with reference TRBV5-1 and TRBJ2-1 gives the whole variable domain KAGVTQTPRYLIKTRGQQVTLSCSPISGHRSVSWYQQTPGQGLQFLFEYFSETQRNKGNFPGRFSGRQFSNSRSEMNVSTLELGDSALYLCASSPLAVTYNEQFFGPGTRLTVL.

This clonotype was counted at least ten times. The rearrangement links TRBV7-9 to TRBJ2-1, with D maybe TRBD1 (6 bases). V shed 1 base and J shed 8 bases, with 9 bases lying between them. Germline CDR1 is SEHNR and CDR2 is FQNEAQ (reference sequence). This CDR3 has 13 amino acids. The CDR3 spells CASSLEGVHEQFF. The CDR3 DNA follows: TGTGCCAGCAGCTTAGAGGGGGTACATGAGCAGTTCTTC.

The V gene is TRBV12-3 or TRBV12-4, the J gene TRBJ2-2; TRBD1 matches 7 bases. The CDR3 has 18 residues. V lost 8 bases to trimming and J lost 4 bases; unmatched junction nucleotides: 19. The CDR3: CASWRILTGAKATGELFF. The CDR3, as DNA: TGTGCCAGCTGGCGCATACTTACAGGGGCGAAAGCCACCGGGGAGCTGTTTTTT.

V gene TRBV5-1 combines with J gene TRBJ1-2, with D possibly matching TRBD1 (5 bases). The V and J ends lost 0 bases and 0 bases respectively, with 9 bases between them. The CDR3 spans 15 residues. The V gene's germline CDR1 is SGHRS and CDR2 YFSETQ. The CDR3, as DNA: TGCGCCAGCAGCTTGGAGACAGTGCCTAACTATGGCTACACCTTC. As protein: CASSLETVPNYGYTF.

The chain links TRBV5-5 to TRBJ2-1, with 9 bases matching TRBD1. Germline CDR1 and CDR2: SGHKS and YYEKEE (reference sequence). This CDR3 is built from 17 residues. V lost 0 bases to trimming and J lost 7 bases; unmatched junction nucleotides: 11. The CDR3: CASSLEDRGMVRNEQFF. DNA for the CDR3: TGTGCCAGCAGCTTGGAAGACAGGGGGATGGTAAGGAATGAGCAGTTCTTC.

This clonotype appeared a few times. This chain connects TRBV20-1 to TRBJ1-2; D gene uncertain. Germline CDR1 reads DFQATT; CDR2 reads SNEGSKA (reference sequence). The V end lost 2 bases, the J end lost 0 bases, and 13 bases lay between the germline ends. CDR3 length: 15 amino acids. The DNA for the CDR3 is TGCAGTGCTAGATGGATAGTCGGCCCTAACTATGGCTACACCTTC. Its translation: CSARWIVGPNYGYTF.

For the CDR3, the DNA is TGTGCCAGCAGGGCTCAGGGGAACTACGAGCAGTACTTC. Translating gives CASRAQGNYEQYF. The chain links TRBV12-3 or TRBV12-4 to TRBJ2-7, with D perhaps TRBD1 (6 bases). Trimming removed 6 bases at V and 3 bases at J, with 12 bases between. The CDR3 extends over 13 amino acids.

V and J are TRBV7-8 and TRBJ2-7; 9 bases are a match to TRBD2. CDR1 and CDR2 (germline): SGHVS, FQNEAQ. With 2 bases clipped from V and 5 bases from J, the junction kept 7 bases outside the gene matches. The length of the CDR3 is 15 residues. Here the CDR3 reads CASSLFSGSRHEQYF. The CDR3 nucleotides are TGTGCCAGCAGCTTATTTAGCGGGAGTAGACACGAGCAGTACTTC. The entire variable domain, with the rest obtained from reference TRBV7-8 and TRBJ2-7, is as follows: GAGVSQSPRYKVAKRGQDVALRCDPISGHVSLFWYQQALGQGPEFLTYFQNEAQLDKSGLPSDRFFAERPEGSVSTLKIQRTQQEDSAVYLCASSLFSGSRHEQYFGPGTRLTVT.

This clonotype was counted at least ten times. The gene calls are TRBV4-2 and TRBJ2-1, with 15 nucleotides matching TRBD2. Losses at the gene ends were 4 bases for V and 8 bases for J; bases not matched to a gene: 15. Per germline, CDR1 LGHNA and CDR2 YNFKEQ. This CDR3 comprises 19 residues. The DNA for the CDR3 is TGTGCCAGCAGCCTTCCCGGACTAGCGGGAGGGCAAAGCGTCGATGAGCAGTTCTTC. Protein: CASSLPGLAGGQSVDEQFF.

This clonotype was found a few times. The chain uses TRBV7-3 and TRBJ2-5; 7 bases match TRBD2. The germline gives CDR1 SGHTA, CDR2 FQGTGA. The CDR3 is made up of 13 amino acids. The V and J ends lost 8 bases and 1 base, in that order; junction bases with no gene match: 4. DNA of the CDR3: TGTGCCAGCGGGAGGGCCCCCCAAGAGACCCAGTACTTC. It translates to CASGRAPQETQYF.